The text below deals with one T cell receptor (beta chain). The antigen is undetermined. These data belong to a study of graft-versus-host responses after intestinal transplantation. At the level of the study: Every transplant recipient was induced with anti-thymocyte globulin, then maintained on tacrolimus and steroids for about 3 years. General study points: In patients with graft-donor T cell macrochimerism, allograft graft-versus-host to host-versus-graft clonal ratios were high. Circulating GvH clone levels at their peak were associated with HvG declines (early post-transplant).

CDR1 is SGHNT, CDR2 YYREEE, per germline (reference sequence). The CDR3 has 13 amino acids. The V end was cut by 4 bases, the J end by 11 bases, with 18 bases between. Here immunoSEQ multiplex PCR was the method, and the copy in TCRdb shows in-frame clones only, minus some. The sample has approximately 88,000 clones; approximately 94% are singletons. The receptor comes from a human donor who was the organ donor for an intestinal transplant. The chain joins TRBV5-4 to TRBJ1-1; weak D call: TRBD1 (5 bases). This specimen consisted of unstimulated CD4+ T cells sorted from spleen or lymph node cells, obtained before transplant. The CDR3: CASSPMGNRGAFF. The CDR3, as DNA: TGTGCCAGCAGCCCCATGGGAAACCGGGGCGCTTTCTTT.